This note documents a single T cell receptor beta chain sequence. Its target is not known. The CDR3 goes on 3 residues after the read ends, and that part is filled in from the germline J gene. This sample is drawn from a study of Tregs in tolerant kidney transplant recipients. With 0 bases clipped from V and 3 bases from J, the junction kept 7 bases outside the gene matches. The CDR3 has 16 amino acids. Germline values: CDR1 LNHDA, CDR2 SQIVND (reference sequence). Study-wide results and limits: No direct test of biological reproducibility was done here. Validation in larger populations is needed because few patients were studied.

Assay: immunoSEQ multiplex PCR; the TCRdb copy retains only in-frame clones and omits some. This sample contains 14,000 or so clones. The nonmyeloablative bone marrow transplants came from related graft donors, with transient mixed chimerism. The rearrangement uses TRBV19 and TRBJ2-7; 8 nucleotides match TRBD1. The sequence was collected from a human patient who received a combined kidney and bone marrow transplant. Some of these T cells may belong to the graft donor. The sample consisted of CD8+ T cells from blood (PBMCs), taken 6 months after the transplant. This chain's CDR3 is CASSIDLRTGNYEQYF. The sequenced part of the CDR3 DNA is TGTGCCAGTAGTATAGATCTTAGGACAGGGAACTACGAG.